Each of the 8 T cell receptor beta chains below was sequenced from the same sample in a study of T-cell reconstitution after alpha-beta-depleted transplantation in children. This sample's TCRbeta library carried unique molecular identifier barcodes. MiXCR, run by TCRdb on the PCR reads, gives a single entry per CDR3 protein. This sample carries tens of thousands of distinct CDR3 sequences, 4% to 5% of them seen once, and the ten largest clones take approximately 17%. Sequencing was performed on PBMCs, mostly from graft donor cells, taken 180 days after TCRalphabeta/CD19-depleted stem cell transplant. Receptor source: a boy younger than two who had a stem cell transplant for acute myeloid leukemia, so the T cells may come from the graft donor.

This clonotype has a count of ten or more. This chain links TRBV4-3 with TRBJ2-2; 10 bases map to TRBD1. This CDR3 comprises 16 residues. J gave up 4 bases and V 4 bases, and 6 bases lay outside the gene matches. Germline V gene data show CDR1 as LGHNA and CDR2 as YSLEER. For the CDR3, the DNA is TGCGCCAGCAGCCGAAGACAGGGGGCCCCCACCGGGGAGCTGTTTTTT. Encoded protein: CASSRRQGAPTGELFF.

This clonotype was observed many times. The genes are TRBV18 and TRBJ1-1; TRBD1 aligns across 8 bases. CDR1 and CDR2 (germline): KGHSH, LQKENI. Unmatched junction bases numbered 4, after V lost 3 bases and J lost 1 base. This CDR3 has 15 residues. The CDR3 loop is CASSPGTGGNTEAFF. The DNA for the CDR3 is TGTGCCAGCTCACCCGGGACAGGAGGGAACACTGAAGCTTTCTTT.

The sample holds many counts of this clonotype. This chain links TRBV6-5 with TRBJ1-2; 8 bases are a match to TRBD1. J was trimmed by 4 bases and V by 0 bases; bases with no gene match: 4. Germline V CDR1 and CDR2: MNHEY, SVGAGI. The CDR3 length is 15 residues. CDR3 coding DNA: TGTGCCAGCAGTTACTCGGGGACAGGCCCCTATGGCTACACCTTC. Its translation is CASSYSGTGPYGYTF.

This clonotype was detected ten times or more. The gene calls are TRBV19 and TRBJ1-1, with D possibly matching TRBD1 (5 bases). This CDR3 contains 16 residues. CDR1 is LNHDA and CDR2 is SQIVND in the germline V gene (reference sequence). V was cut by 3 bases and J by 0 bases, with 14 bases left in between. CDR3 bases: TGTGCCAGTAGTATTGGGGCAGGGCGCGTGAACACTGAAGCTTTCTTT. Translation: CASSIGAGRVNTEAFF.

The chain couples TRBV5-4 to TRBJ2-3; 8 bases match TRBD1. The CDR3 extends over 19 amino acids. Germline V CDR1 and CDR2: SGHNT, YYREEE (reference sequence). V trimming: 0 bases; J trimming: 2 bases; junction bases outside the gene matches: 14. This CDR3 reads CASSLGNRYPGGSTDTQYF. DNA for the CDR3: TGTGCCAGCAGCTTGGGGAATCGGTATCCAGGGGGCTCCACAGATACGCAGTATTTT. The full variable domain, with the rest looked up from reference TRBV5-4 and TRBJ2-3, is ETGVTQSPTHLIKTRGQQVTLRCSSQSGHNTVSWYQQALGQGPQFIFQYYREEENGRGNFPPRFSGLQFPNYSSELNVNALELDDSALYLCASSLGNRYPGGSTDTQYFGPGTRLTVL.

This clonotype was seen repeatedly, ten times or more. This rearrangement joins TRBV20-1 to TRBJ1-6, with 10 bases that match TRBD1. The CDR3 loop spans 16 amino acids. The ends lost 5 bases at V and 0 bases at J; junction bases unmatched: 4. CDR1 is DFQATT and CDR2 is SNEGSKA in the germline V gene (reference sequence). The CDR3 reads CSAYRQGASYNSPLHF. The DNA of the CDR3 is TGCAGTGCTTACAGACAGGGGGCCTCCTATAATTCACCCCTCCACTTT.

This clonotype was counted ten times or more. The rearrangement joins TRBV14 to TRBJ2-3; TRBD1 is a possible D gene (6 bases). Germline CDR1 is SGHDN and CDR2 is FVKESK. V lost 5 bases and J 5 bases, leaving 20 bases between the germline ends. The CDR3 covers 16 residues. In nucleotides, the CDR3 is TGTGCCAGCAGCTCGAAGATGGGGACAAATAAAGATACGCAGTATTTT. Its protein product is CASSSKMGTNKDTQYF.

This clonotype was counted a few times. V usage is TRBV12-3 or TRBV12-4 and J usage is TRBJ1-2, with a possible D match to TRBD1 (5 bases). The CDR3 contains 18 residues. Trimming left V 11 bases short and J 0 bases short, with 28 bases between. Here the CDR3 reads CAFSLAVFRDVANYGYTF. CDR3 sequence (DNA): TGTGCCTTCAGTTTAGCGGTCTTCCGGGACGTAGCTAACTATGGCTACACCTTC.